Shown below are 19 T cell receptor beta chains from a single sample sequenced in a study of CD8+ T cells in alopecia areata. Reverse transcribed after extraction, RNA yielded cDNA as the sequencing template. Method: immunoSEQ multiplex PCR; TCRdb's copy keeps in-frame clones and lacks some. The table includes about 160,000 clones, under 70% detected once. Treatment described: oral pan-JAK inhibitor, 5-10 mg twice daily. The specimen comprised CD4+ T cells sorted from blood, sampled at week 4, from a patient treated with tofacitinib. Source of these receptors: a human donor with alopecia areata.

The chain combines TRBV30 with TRBJ1-1; no definite D call. Between the trimmed V and J ends, which lost 2 bases and 4 bases, there was a span of 17 bases. Germline V gene data show CDR1 as GTSNPN and CDR2 as SVGIG (reference sequence). This CDR3 region has 15 residues. CDR3 residues: CAWSKGLVLGTEAFF. CDR3 DNA: TGTGCCTGGAGTAAGGGCCTAGTCCTGGGCACTGAAGCTTTCTTT.

V is TRBV6-5 and J is TRBJ1-1; D gene unclear. CDR3 length equals 13 residues. Germline V gives CDR1 MNHEY, CDR2 SVGAGI. V was pared by 4 bases and J by 0 bases, with 6 bases between. CDR3 residues: CASSLQMNTEAFF. For the CDR3, the DNA is TGTGCCAGCAGTTTACAGATGAACACTGAAGCTTTCTTT.

The gene calls are TRBV19 and TRBJ1-1; a possible D gene is TRBD1 (5 bases). The germline CDR1 and CDR2 sequences are LNHDA and SQIVND (reference sequence). V lost 5 bases, J lost 1 base, and 11 bases lay in between. This CDR3 comprises 14 residues. CDR3 coding DNA: TGTGCCAGTAGTCCCCAAGGGGCGAACACTGAAGCTTTCTTT. Amino acid sequence: CASSPQGANTEAFF.

The V gene is TRBV30, the J gene TRBJ1-5, with D possibly being TRBD1 (6 bases). CDR3 length equals 13 residues. Germline CDR1 is GTSNPN and CDR2 is SVGIG (reference sequence). Deletions cut 2 bases from V and 5 bases from J, with 10 bases between. The CDR3 region is CAWSPDRYQPQHF. CDR3 bases: TGTGCCTGGAGTCCTGACAGGTATCAGCCCCAGCATTTT.

This clone was counted between two and nine times. Written as DNA, the CDR3 is TGCAGCGTTTCTCGCTCCACTGAAGCTTTCTTT. Translated: CSVSRSTEAFF. This rearrangement joins TRBV29-1 to TRBJ1-1; D unclear. V lost 5 bases and J 4 bases, leaving 8 bases between the germline ends. The CDR3 totals 11 residues. Germline assignment: CDR1 SQVTM and CDR2 ANQGSEA.

This clone was recorded a few times. The same CDR3 also results from other DNA sequences found in this sample. This chain connects TRBV29-1 to TRBJ2-6; D is uncertain. The ends were cut back, 1 base at V and 1 base at J, with 5 bases in the middle. The CDR3 is made up of 14 amino acids. Germline lookup yields CDR1 SQVTM and CDR2 ANQGSEA. The CDR3 region has the DNA TGCAGCGTTGAAGGGGGTTCTGGGGCCAACGTCCTGACTTTC. Translated: CSVEGGSGANVLTF.

The rearrangement joins TRBV29-1 to TRBJ2-3; perhaps TRBD1 as D (6 bases). The V end lost 6 bases, the J end lost 6 bases, and 13 bases lay between the germline ends. Germline V CDR1 and CDR2: SQVTM, ANQGSEA. This CDR3 is 12 amino acids long. For the CDR3, the DNA is TGCAGCGTGTATGGGGGCTCGGATACGCAGTATTTT. Encoded protein: CSVYGGSDTQYF.

The chain uses TRBV10-3 and TRBJ1-1, with D perhaps TRBD1 (5 bases). Germline CDR1 and CDR2: ENHRY and SYGVKD. This CDR3 comprises 14 residues. Trimming removed 6 bases at V and 5 bases at J, with 16 bases between. The chain's CDR3 is CAIRESGWNTEAFF. The CDR3 bases are TGTGCCATCAGGGAATCAGGGTGGAATACTGAAGCTTTCTTT.

In this sample, this clone turned up a few times. The gene calls are TRBV7-2 and TRBJ2-1; D is ambiguous. V was pared by 1 base and J by 2 bases, with 9 bases between. Germline V gives CDR1 SGHTA, CDR2 FQGNSA. The CDR3 sequence is 15 residues long. The CDR3 region has the DNA TGTGCCAGCAGCTTAGGGCCCCTGACCTACAATGAGCAGTTCTTC. Residues: CASSLGPLTYNEQFF.

The rearrangement links TRBV29-1 to TRBJ1-1; 8 bases align to TRBD1. Germline CDR1 is SQVTM and CDR2 is ANQGSEA. The junction had 5 bases not matched to a gene; V was cut back by 1 base and J by 4 bases. This CDR3 comprises 14 residues. CDR3 residues: CSVEVRTGRTEAFF. The CDR3, as DNA: TGCAGCGTTGAAGTTAGGACAGGGCGCACTGAAGCTTTCTTT.

This rearrangement joins TRBV4-3 to TRBJ2-7; TRBD2 is a possible D gene (5 bases). The germline V gene encodes CDR1 LGHNA and CDR2 YSLEER. Trimming pared 2 bases from V and 3 bases from J, leaving 14 bases between. The CDR3 runs to 15 residues. The CDR3 coding sequence is TGCGCCAGCAGCCAACTTCGAGAGGGATTCTACGAGCAGTACTTC. Translation gives CASSQLREGFYEQYF.

This clone was observed a few times. The chain carries TRBV14 and TRBJ2-2, with D possibly TRBD1 on 6 matching bases. Trimming pared 4 bases from V and 1 base from J, leaving 10 bases between. This CDR3 is 15 amino acids long. In germline, CDR1 is SGHDN, CDR2 FVKESK. CDR3 sequence reads: CASSPTGRNTGELFF. The CDR3 bases are TGTGCCAGCAGCCCGACAGGTCGGAACACCGGGGAGCTGTTTTTT.

The rearrangement links TRBV5-6 to TRBJ1-6; D not certain. V was pared by 7 bases and J by 8 bases, with 16 bases between. There are 14 residues in the CDR3. CDR1 is SGHDT and CDR2 is YYEEEE in the germline V gene. The CDR3 DNA reads TGTGCCAGCCGTACACGAGGGCAGGATTCACCCCTCCACTTT. Encoded protein: CASRTRGQDSPLHF.

A remark on this clone: Compared with germline, one end of the junction differs, possibly owing to a read error. The gene calls are TRBV6-5 and TRBJ1-1; D not resolved. The germline CDR1 and CDR2 sequences are MNHEY and SVGAGI. There are 14 residues in the CDR3. CDR3 sequence (DNA): TGTGCCAGCAGTTACAGCGTTGACTACAGCCCCTGGCAATTT. It translates to CASSYSVDYSPWQF.

A few counts support this clone. J is TRBJ1-2 and V is TRBV7-9; no clear D gene. This CDR3 has 12 residues. V shed 2 bases and J shed 4 bases, with 5 bases lying between them. CDR1 is SEHNR and CDR2 is FQNEAQ in the germline V gene (reference sequence). The CDR3 coding sequence is TGTGCCAGCAGCTTAATGGGCTATGGCTACACCTTC. Its protein product is CASSLMGYGYTF. Supplemented by reference TRBV7-9 and TRBJ1-2, the full variable domain reads DTGVSQNPRHKITKRGQNVTFRCDPISEHNRLYWYRQTLGQGPEFLTYFQNEAQLEKSRLLSDRFSAERPKGSFSTLEIQRTEQGDSAMYLCASSLMGYGYTFGSGTRLTVV.

The CDR3 sequence: CAWSHQGDYGYTF. Written as DNA, the CDR3 is TGTGCCTGGAGTCATCAGGGTGACTATGGCTACACCTTC. The chain has TRBV30 and TRBJ1-2; maybe TRBD1 (5 bases). The germline CDR1 and CDR2 sequences are GTSNPN and SVGIG (reference sequence). Trimming took 2 bases from V and 3 from J, leaving 10 bases between them. The CDR3 covers 13 residues. The complete variable domain, with remaining parts taken from reference TRBV30 and TRBJ1-2, reads SQTIHQWPATLVQPVGSPLSLECTVEGTSNPNLYWYRQAAGRGLQLLFYSVGIGQISSEVPQNLSASRPQDRQFILSSKKLLLSDSGFYLCAWSHQGDYGYTFGSGTRLTVV.

The V gene is TRBV9, the J gene TRBJ2-5; perhaps TRBD1 as D (6 bases). The CDR3 contains 16 residues. Germline values: CDR1 SGDLS, CDR2 YYNGEE. V shed 4 bases and J shed 0 bases, with 16 bases lying between them. The CDR3 protein is CASSQDVGTHQETQYF. The CDR3 nucleotides read TGTGCCAGCAGCCAAGACGTAGGGACACACCAAGAGACCCAGTACTTC.

This clone occurred a few times. This chain uses TRBV19 with TRBJ2-3; D remains ambiguous. CDR3 length: 15 residues. Trimming left V 3 bases short and J 0 bases short, with 10 bases between. The germline gives CDR1 LNHDA, CDR2 SQIVND (reference sequence). DNA for the CDR3: TGTGCCAGTAGTATCTCGGGCTCTAGCACAGATACGCAGTATTTT. The encoded protein is CASSISGSSTDTQYF.

This clone has more than one count but fewer than ten. The CDR3 DNA follows: TGCGCCAGCTCCCTTGGTCTCCAAAACATTCAGTACTTC. As protein: CASSLGLQNIQYF. This chain links TRBV5-1 with TRBJ2-4; D is unclear. In germline, CDR1 is SGHRS, CDR2 YFSETQ. Deletions cut 7 bases from V and 5 bases from J, with 13 bases between. This CDR3 comprises 13 residues.